This T cell receptor (beta chain) appears in the sequencing data of a study of blood T cell repertoires in COVID-19. CDR3 size: 17 residues. This clone has only one observation. Some clones are missing from TCRdb's copy, which holds only in-frame ones; the method was immunoSEQ multiplex PCR. There are about 68,000 clones in the sample; roughly 89% occur only once, and more than 8% lies in the top ten. Sequenced input: peripheral blood. This sequence joins TRBV21-1 and TRBJ2-5; the table's D call, TRBD2, has no DNA check behind it. TRBV21-1 is tagged as a pseudogene. The TCR sequence derives from a man between 25 and 39 years old with acute or convalescent COVID-19. Here the CDR3 DNA reads TGTGCCAGCAGCCTGACTACCGACCGCCGGTACCAAGAGACCCAGTACTTC. Translated, it gives CASSLTTDRRYQETQYF.